A single sample is the source of the 26 T cell receptor beta chains below, sequenced in a study of CD8 T cell repertoires and HIV-1 epitope variants. Produced via immunoSEQ multiplex PCR; TCRdb's table is partial and in-frame only. Found here are approximately 5,300 clones, more than 65% of them singletons; the top ten hold roughly 45%. These receptors' antigens are unknown. What was sequenced was cultured CD8+ T cells derived from PBMCs. The source of these receptors is a male donor with HIV.

This clone was counted only a few times. This chain links TRBV7-9 with TRBJ2-7, with D unresolved. Germline CDR1 SEHNR, CDR2 FQNEAQ (reference sequence). V dropped 1 base and J dropped 2 bases, with 15 bases sitting between them. The CDR3 spans 16 residues. CDR3 sequence reads: CASSLDGDHTTYEQYF. CDR3 sequence (DNA): TGTGCCAGCAGCTTAGATGGTGATCATACTACCTACGAGCAGTACTTC.

V usage is TRBV27 and J usage is TRBJ2-3, with D unclear. Trimming pared 4 bases from V and 0 bases from J, leaving 5 bases between. This CDR3 comprises 13 residues. CDR1 is MNHEY, CDR2 SMNVEV, per germline (reference sequence). The CDR3 spells CASSWVSTDTQYF. The CDR3 region has the DNA TGTGCCAGCAGTTGGGTGAGCACAGATACGCAGTATTTT.

This clone was seen a few times. This chain joins TRBV5-6 and TRBJ2-1; 8 bases are a match to TRBD2. This CDR3 is 16 amino acids long. Germline V gives CDR1 SGHDT, CDR2 YYEEEE. J lost 0 bases, V lost 0 bases, and 2 bases had no gene match. CDR3 coding DNA: TGTGCCAGCAGCTTGGAGCGGGGGAGCTCCTACAATGAGCAGTTCTTC. Amino acids: CASSLERGSSYNEQFF.

This clone has a single count. The chain combines TRBV7-2 with TRBJ1-3; TRBD1 aligns across 7 bases. The CDR3 is 16 amino acids. Germline CDR1 SGHTA, CDR2 FQGNSA. V lost 5 bases, J lost 6 bases, and 13 bases stayed unmatched. CDR3 in amino acids: CASSPPSAGTENTIYF. The CDR3 region has the DNA TGTGCCAGCAGCCCCCCCTCGGCCGGGACAGAAAACACCATATATTTT.

This clone has a handful of counts. The chain combines TRBV11-2 with TRBJ2-1, with D possibly matching TRBD2 (7 bases). The V gene lost 5 bases and the J gene lost 2 bases, with 16 bases spanning the gap. Per the germline V gene, CDR1 is SGHAT and CDR2 is FQNNGV. The CDR3 is made up of 16 amino acids. The CDR3 DNA sequence: TGTGCCAGCAGCCCCAGGGGAGGGGGTCCCTACAATGAGCAGTTCTTC. Amino acids: CASSPRGGGPYNEQFF.

This clone has a single count. This CDR3 reads CASSLDPSGRADTQYF. The CDR3 nucleotides read TGCGCCAGCAGCTTGGATCCTAGCGGGAGAGCAGATACGCAGTATTTT. This chain joins TRBV5-1 and TRBJ2-3, with 10 bases lining up with TRBD2. The germline V gene encodes CDR1 SGHRS and CDR2 YFSETQ. The junction had 5 bases not matched to a gene; V was cut back by 0 bases and J by 4 bases. The CDR3 spans 16 residues.

This chain uses TRBV28 with TRBJ1-1; D may be TRBD1 (5 bases). Trimming stripped 4 bases from V and 5 bases from J, with 5 bases between. CDR1 is MDHEN and CDR2 is SYDVKM in the germline V gene. The CDR3 totals 11 residues. The CDR3 loop is CASSWGTEAFF. The CDR3 DNA reads TGTGCCAGCAGTTGGGGGACTGAAGCTTTCTTT.

This clone has just a few counts. V and J are TRBV5-4 and TRBJ2-7; 8 bases match TRBD1. The germline V gene encodes CDR1 SGHNT and CDR2 YYREEE (reference sequence). CDR3 length: 14 amino acids. The V and J ends lost 2 bases and 1 base, in that order; junction bases with no gene match: 2. The CDR3 loop reads CASSFGQGSYEQYF. CDR3 sequence (DNA): TGTGCCAGCAGCTTCGGACAGGGTTCCTACGAGCAGTACTTC.

Only a few counts were recorded for this clone. This sequence joins TRBV6-1 and TRBJ2-7, with a weak D call TRBD1 (6 bases). CDR3 length equals 15 residues. Germline CDR1 reads MNHNS; CDR2 reads SASEGT. Trimming stripped 2 bases from V and 3 bases from J, with 14 bases between. Here the CDR3 DNA reads TGTGCCAGCAGTGAACTCGCAGGGGTCTTCTACGAGCAGTACTTC. This translates into CASSELAGVFYEQYF.

This clone is classed as medium-sized. V and J are TRBV9 and TRBJ1-6, with TRBD1 matching 8 bases. The CDR3 has 19 amino acids. Germline trimming cut 0 bases from V and 7 bases from J; bases unmatched to any gene: 15. Per germline, CDR1 SGDLS and CDR2 YYNGEE. CDR3 residues: CASSVDKGTGSGGNSPLHF. Here the CDR3 DNA reads TGTGCCAGCAGCGTAGACAAAGGGACAGGCTCTGGGGGGAATTCACCCCTCCACTTT.

This clone was counted between two and nine times. This chain joins TRBV19 and TRBJ2-1; TRBD2 aligns across 7 bases. J gave up 4 bases and V 4 bases, and 7 bases lay outside the gene matches. The CDR3 covers 15 residues. Germline CDR1 LNHDA, CDR2 SQIVND (reference sequence). CDR3: CASSSGPSGYNEQFF. The CDR3 nucleotides read TGTGCCAGTAGTAGCGGACCTAGCGGTTACAATGAGCAGTTCTTC.

This clone was seen only a few times. The chain employs TRBV7-2 and TRBJ2-2, with D tentatively TRBD1 (5 bases). The CDR3 is 13 residues long. Trimming pared 2 bases from V and 6 bases from J, leaving 7 bases between. Germline V gene lookup returns CDR1 SGHTA and CDR2 FQGNSA. In DNA, the CDR3 is TGTGCCAGCAGCTTAACAGGTCCCGGGGAGCTGTTTTTT. This translates into CASSLTGPGELFF.

J is TRBJ2-7 and V is TRBV10-3; TRBD2 matches at 12 bases. The CDR3 consists of 19 residues. Germline V gene sequence: CDR1 ENHRY, CDR2 SYGVKD. With V trimmed by 6 bases and J by 2 bases, 17 bases remained unmatched. CDR3 nucleotides: TGTGCCATCAGCACTTGGACAGGAACAACTAGCGGGAGGACCTACGAGCAGTACTTC. Protein: CAISTWTGTTSGRTYEQYF.

This chain connects TRBV28 to TRBJ2-3, with 9 nucleotides matching TRBD2. The CDR3 has 17 amino acids. Germline loops: CDR1 MDHEN, CDR2 SYDVKM. The V and J ends lost 6 bases and 2 bases, in that order; junction bases with no gene match: 12. The CDR3 DNA is TGTGCCAGCAGCATGGGTAGCGGGGGCCCTATCACAGATACGCAGTATTTT. Protein: CASSMGSGGPITDTQYF. The full variable domain, rest sourced from reference TRBV28 and TRBJ2-3, is DVKVTQSSRYLVKRTGEKVFLECVQDMDHENMFWYRQDPGLGLRLIYFSYDVKMKEKGDIPEGYSVSREKKERFSLILESASTNQTSMYLCASSMGSGGPITDTQYFGPGTRLTVL.

The sample holds one count of this clone. The CDR3 reads CASSLGGGSNQPQHF. As DNA, the CDR3 is TGTGCCAGCAGCTTAGGGGGTGGGAGCAATCAGCCCCAGCATTTT. The rearrangement links TRBV7-6 to TRBJ1-5; D unclear. Germline V lookup: CDR1 SGHVS, CDR2 FNYEAQ. V lost 1 base, J lost 1 base, and 8 bases lay in between. This CDR3 comprises 15 residues.

In its sample, this clone is large. The CDR3 loop is CASSFVGSGAYGYTF. The CDR3 DNA reads TGTGCCAGCAGCTTCGTAGGGTCTGGAGCTTATGGCTACACCTTC. J is TRBJ1-2 and V is TRBV9; D not resolved. This CDR3 contains 15 residues. The V end was cut by 4 bases, the J end by 5 bases, with 18 bases between. Germline V gives CDR1 SGDLS, CDR2 YYNGEE.

This clone was found a few times. The V and J genes are TRBV4-2 and TRBJ2-7; the match to TRBD2 covers 7 bases. The CDR3 covers 12 residues. From germline, CDR1 is LGHNA and CDR2 YNFKEQ. The V gene end was trimmed by 1 base and the J gene end by 6 bases; junction bases not matched to a gene: 0. The CDR3 DNA sequence: TGTGCCAGCAGCCAAGCGGGGGGCGAGCAGTACTTC. It yields the protein CASSQAGGEQYF.

The chain has TRBV7-9 and TRBJ2-2; D assignment may be TRBD1 or TRBD2 (6 bases each). V dropped 7 bases and J dropped 8 bases, with 20 bases sitting between them. The CDR3 has 15 residues. Per the germline V gene, CDR1 is SEHNR and CDR2 is FQNEAQ (reference sequence). The CDR3 reads CASTLSGGLSGELFF. The CDR3 DNA sequence: TGTGCCAGCACCCTAAGTGGGGGGCTATCAGGGGAGCTGTTTTTT.

The J gene is TRBJ2-7, the V gene TRBV30; tentatively, D is TRBD1 (6 bases). CDR3 length: 13 residues. Trimming took 0 bases from V and 3 from J, leaving 9 bases between them. Germline V gives CDR1 GTSNPN, CDR2 SVGIG (reference sequence). Here the CDR3 reads CAWSVTGIYEQYF. CDR3 DNA: TGTGCCTGGAGTGTAACAGGGATCTACGAGCAGTACTTC. Full variable domain (missing parts from reference TRBV30 and TRBJ2-7): SQTIHQWPATLVQPVGSPLSLECTVEGTSNPNLYWYRQAAGRGLQLLFYSVGIGQISSEVPQNLSASRPQDRQFILSSKKLLLSDSGFYLCAWSVTGIYEQYFGPGTRLTVT.

The V gene is TRBV28, the J gene TRBJ2-5, with D hard to call. The length of the CDR3 is 13 residues. Between the trimmed V and J ends, which lost 2 bases and 2 bases, there was a span of 6 bases. The V gene's germline CDR1 is MDHEN and CDR2 SYDVKM. CDR3 nucleotides: TGTGCCAGCAGTTTACCCCATCAAGAGACCCAGTACTTC. Protein product: CASSLPHQETQYF.

CDR3 region: CASSYRRADTEAFF. CDR3 nucleotides: TGCGCCAGCAGCTACCGTCGGGCGGACACTGAAGCTTTCTTT. This chain links TRBV5-1 with TRBJ1-1; no clear D. V gave up 3 bases and J gave up 3 bases, with 12 bases separating them. The germline gives CDR1 SGHRS, CDR2 YFSETQ. The CDR3 has 14 residues.

J is TRBJ2-7 and V is TRBV27, with TRBD2 as a possible D gene (7 bases). V shed 5 bases and J shed 1 base, with 18 bases lying between them. CDR1 MNHEY and CDR2 SMNVEV come from the germline V gene (reference sequence). CDR3 length equals 16 residues. The CDR3 sequence: CASSALTGRASYEQYF. The DNA for the CDR3 is TGTGCCAGCAGTGCCCTTACAGGGAGGGCTTCCTACGAGCAGTACTTC.

The rearrangement uses TRBV28 and TRBJ2-5; D is possibly TRBD2 (7 bases). V lost 8 bases, J lost 4 bases, and 23 bases lay in between. Germline CDR1 MDHEN, CDR2 SYDVKM. The CDR3 has 16 amino acids. For the CDR3, the DNA is TGTGCCAGCTCCCTTCCGGAGGGGGGGGCTGGAGAGACCCAGTACTTC. Protein sequence: CASSLPEGGAGETQYF. The full variable domain, completed using reference TRBV28 and TRBJ2-5, is DVKVTQSSRYLVKRTGEKVFLECVQDMDHENMFWYRQDPGLGLRLIYFSYDVKMKEKGDIPEGYSVSREKKERFSLILESASTNQTSMYLCASSLPEGGAGETQYFGPGTRLLVL.

V usage is TRBV2 and J usage is TRBJ1-5, with TRBD1 as a possible D gene (5 bases). The germline V and J ends were trimmed by 6 bases and 7 bases, with 16 bases remaining between them. This CDR3 comprises 14 residues. CDR1 and CDR2 from the germline V gene are SNHLY and FYNNEI. CDR3 DNA sequence: TGTGCCAGCAGCCCGAACAGGTTACAACAGCCCCAGCATTTT. Protein sequence: CASSPNRLQQPQHF.

The chain links TRBV27 to TRBJ2-7; D is perhaps TRBD1 (6 bases). Looked up from germline, CDR1 is MNHEY and CDR2 is SMNVEV (reference sequence). V lost 5 bases and J lost 2, with 16 bases in between. CDR3 size: 15 residues. The CDR3 sequence: CASSSRPPGAYEQYF. The CDR3 nucleotides read TGTGCCAGCAGTAGTAGGCCGCCAGGGGCCTACGAGCAGTACTTC.

The chain employs TRBV6-6 and TRBJ2-7; 12 bases are shared with TRBD2. Germline V lookup: CDR1 MNHNY, CDR2 SVGAGI (reference sequence). Germline trimming cut 6 bases from V and 1 base from J; bases unmatched to any gene: 7. The CDR3 runs 16 residues. The CDR3 DNA is TGTGCCAGCAGCCTAAACGGACTAGCGGGGTCCTACGAGCAGTACTTC. This encodes CASSLNGLAGSYEQYF.